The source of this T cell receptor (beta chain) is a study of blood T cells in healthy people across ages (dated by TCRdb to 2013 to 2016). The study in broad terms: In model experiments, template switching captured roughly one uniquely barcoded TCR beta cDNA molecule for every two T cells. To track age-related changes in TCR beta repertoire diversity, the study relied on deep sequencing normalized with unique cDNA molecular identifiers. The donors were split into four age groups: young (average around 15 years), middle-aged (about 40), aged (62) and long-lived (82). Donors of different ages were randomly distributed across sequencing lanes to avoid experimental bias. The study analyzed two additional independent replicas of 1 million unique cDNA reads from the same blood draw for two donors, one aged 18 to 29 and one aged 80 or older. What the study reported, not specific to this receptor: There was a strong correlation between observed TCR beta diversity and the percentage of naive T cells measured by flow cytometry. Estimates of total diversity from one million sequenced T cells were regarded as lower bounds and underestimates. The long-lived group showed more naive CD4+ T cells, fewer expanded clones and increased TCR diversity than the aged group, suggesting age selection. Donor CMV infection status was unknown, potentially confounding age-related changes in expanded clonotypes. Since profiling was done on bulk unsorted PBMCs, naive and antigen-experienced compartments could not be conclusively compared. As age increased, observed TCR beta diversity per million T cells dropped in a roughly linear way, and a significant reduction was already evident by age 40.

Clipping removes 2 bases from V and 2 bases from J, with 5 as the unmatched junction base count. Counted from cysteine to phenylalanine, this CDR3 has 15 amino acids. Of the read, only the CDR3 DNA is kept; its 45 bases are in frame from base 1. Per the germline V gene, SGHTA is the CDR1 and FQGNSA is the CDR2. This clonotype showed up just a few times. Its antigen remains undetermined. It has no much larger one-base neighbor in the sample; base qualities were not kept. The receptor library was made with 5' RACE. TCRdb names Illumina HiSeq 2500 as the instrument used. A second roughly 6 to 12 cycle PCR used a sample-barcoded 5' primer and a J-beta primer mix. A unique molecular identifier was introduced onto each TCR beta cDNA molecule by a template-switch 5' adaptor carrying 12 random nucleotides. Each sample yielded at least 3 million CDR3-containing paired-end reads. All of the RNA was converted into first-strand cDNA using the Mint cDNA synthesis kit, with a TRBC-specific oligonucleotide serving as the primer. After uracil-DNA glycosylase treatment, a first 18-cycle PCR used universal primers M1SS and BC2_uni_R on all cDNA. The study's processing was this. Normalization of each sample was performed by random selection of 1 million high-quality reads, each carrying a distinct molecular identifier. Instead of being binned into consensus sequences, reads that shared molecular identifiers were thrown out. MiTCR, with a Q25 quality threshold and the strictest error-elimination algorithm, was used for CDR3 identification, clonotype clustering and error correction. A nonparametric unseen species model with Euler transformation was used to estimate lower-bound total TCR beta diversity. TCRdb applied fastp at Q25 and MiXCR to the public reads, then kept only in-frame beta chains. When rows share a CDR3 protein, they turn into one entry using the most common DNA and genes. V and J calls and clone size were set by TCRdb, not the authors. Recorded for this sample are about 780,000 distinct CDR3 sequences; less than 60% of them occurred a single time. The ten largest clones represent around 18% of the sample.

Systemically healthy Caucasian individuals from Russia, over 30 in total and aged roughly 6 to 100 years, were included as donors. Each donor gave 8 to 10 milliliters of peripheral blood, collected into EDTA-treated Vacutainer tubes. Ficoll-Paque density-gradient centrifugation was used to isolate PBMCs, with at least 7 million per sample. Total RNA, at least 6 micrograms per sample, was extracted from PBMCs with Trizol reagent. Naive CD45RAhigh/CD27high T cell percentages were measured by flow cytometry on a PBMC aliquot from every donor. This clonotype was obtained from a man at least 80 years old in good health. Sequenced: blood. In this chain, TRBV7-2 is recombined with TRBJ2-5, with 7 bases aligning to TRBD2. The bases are TGTGCCAGCAGCTTACTTCGGGGAGGGCAAGAGACCCAGTACTTC. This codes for CASSLLRGGQETQYF.